The clone carrying this T cell receptor beta chain was seen only once. Its antigen is undetermined. CDR1 and CDR2 from the germline V gene are MDHEN and SYDVKM. The CDR3 runs to 11 residues. V lost 8 bases and J lost 15, with 17 bases in between. The sample belongs to a study of cytomegalovirus exposure and HLA in healthy donors. Study-level findings and limits: About 87% or about 30% of the time was how often most TCR beta V segments were productive, according to an earlier analysis. A few CMV-associated chains were confirmed in vitro to be specific for CMV antigens. When analyzed later, a missense DCLRE1C variant was found to be linked to TCR beta V- and J-gene trimming. A later analysis reported that several of the most significant clusters appeared to be linked to common viral pathogens, among them Epstein-Barr virus.

It was with 60 Vbeta and 13 Jbeta primers that the PCR ran. Clones were read by immunoSEQ multiplex PCR, and TCRdb kept only the in-frame ones, dropping some. This table holds approximately 190,000 clones, approximately 80% found once. The TCR comes from a woman between 25 and 40 years old in good health and CMV-seropositive. The sample was PBMCs. The chain carries TRBV28 and TRBJ2-1; D is possibly TRBD1 (6 bases). Written as DNA, the CDR3 is TGTGCCAGCTGGGGAACAGGGTTTGGGTTCTTC. Its translation is CASWGTGFGFF.